Below, 25 T cell receptor beta chains from the same sample are listed, as sequenced in a study. TCRdb reanalysed the RT-PCR reads using MiXCR and keeps one entry per CDR3 protein. Here the sample spans 550,000 to 750,000 distinct CDR3 sequences, around 14% being singletons. The sample consisted of memory CD4+ T cells from blood. The source of these receptors is a female donor in good health, serving as a healthy control.

This clonotype was detected only once. The chain combines TRBV2 with TRBJ2-1; D possibly corresponds to TRBD1 (5 bases). CDR3 length: 15 amino acids. Germline CDR1 is SNHLY and CDR2 is FYNNEI. V was cut by 1 base and J by 2 bases, with 9 bases left in between. The CDR3, as DNA: TGTGCCAGCAGTGAAGTAGACAGCGCCTACAATGAGCAGTTCTTC. It yields the protein CASSEVDSAYNEQFF. The full variable domain, rest sourced from reference TRBV2 and TRBJ2-1, is EPEVTQTPSHQVTQMGQEVILRCVPISNHLYFYWYRQILGQKVEFLVSFYNNEISEKSEIFDDQFSVERPDGSNFTLKIRSTKLEDSAMYFCASSEVDSAYNEQFFGPGTRLTVL.

This clonotype was detected only once. The chain couples TRBV7-9 to TRBJ1-1; D might be TRBD1 (6 bases). V lost 5 bases, J lost 5 bases, and 18 bases lay in between. Germline loops: CDR1 SEHNR, CDR2 FQNEAQ (reference sequence). The CDR3 length is 15 residues. CDR3 sequence: CASSKSGGAGTEAFF. In DNA form, the CDR3 reads TGTGCCAGCAGCAAGTCGGGGGGCGCAGGAACTGAAGCTTTCTTT.

This clonotype was seen a few times. The chain has TRBV27 and TRBJ2-1, with D tentatively TRBD1 (6 bases). V was clipped by 3 bases and J by 6 bases, with 15 bases between them. CDR1 MNHEY and CDR2 SMNVEV come from the germline V gene (reference sequence). This CDR3 contains 15 residues. Here the CDR3 DNA reads TGTGCCAGCAGTTTTGTGGGAGTAGGGGGCAATGAGCAGTTCTTC. It is translated as CASSFVGVGGNEQFF.

This clonotype was detected only a few times. The J gene is TRBJ1-4, the V gene TRBV5-5, with D maybe TRBD1 (5 bases). Germline CDR1 and CDR2: SGHKS and YYEKEE (reference sequence). This CDR3 has 15 residues. Trimming removed 4 bases from V and 3 bases from J, with 13 bases in between. CDR3 protein: CASSQPGGANEKLFF. Written as DNA, the CDR3 is TGTGCCAGCAGCCAACCAGGAGGGGCTAATGAAAAACTGTTTTTT.

The V call is TRBV4-1, the J call TRBJ2-6; D might be TRBD2 (5 bases). Germline V gives CDR1 MGHRA, CDR2 YSYEKL. Trimming took off 2 bases at V and 0 bases at J, with 14 bases between the two ends. The CDR3 extends over 18 amino acids. CDR3 DNA: TGCGCCAGCAGCCAAACGTCGACCGGGAACTCTGGGGCCAACGTCCTGACTTTC. Translation: CASSQTSTGNSGANVLTF.

The sample holds a few counts of this clonotype. The V gene is TRBV20-1, the J gene TRBJ2-1, with D possibly being TRBD2 (5 bases). The CDR3 length is 12 residues. Germline-derived CDR1 and CDR2 are DFQATT and SNEGSKA (reference sequence). Between the trimmed V and J ends, which lost 6 bases and 5 bases, there was a span of 11 bases. The CDR3 DNA sequence: TGCAGTGCGTCCGGGATTAACAATGAGCAGTTCTTC. The encoded protein is CSASGINNEQFF.

The chain uses TRBV6-1 and TRBJ2-7; D may be TRBD1 (6 bases). Germline-derived CDR1 and CDR2 are MNHNS and SASEGT. Trimming stripped 2 bases from V and 5 bases from J, with 10 bases between. There are 13 residues in the CDR3. The CDR3 nucleotides are TGTGCCAGCAGTGAAACAGGGTACGACGAGCAGTACTTC. Protein product: CASSETGYDEQYF.

In this sample, this clonotype turned up a few times. This sequence joins TRBV4-3 and TRBJ2-3; D call uncertain. Germline loops: CDR1 LGHNA, CDR2 YSLEER. Trimming took off 0 bases at V and 2 bases at J, with 9 bases between the two ends. The CDR3 totals 15 residues. CDR3 bases: TGCGCCAGCAGCCAAGATTGGAGCATCACAGATACGCAGTATTTT. Translated: CASSQDWSITDTQYF.

This clonotype has only a few counts. V gene TRBV20-1 combines with J gene TRBJ2-2, with TRBD1 identical over 8 bases. Germline CDR1 is DFQATT and CDR2 is SNEGSKA (reference sequence). The CDR3 has 14 residues. The J segment lost 3 bases and the V segment lost 5 bases, leaving 5 bases of the junction unmatched. CDR3 loop: CSAFPGQDTGELFF. The CDR3, as DNA: TGCAGTGCTTTTCCGGGACAGGACACCGGGGAGCTGTTTTTT.

The chain has TRBV5-1 and TRBJ2-2, with 12 bases fitting TRBD2. This CDR3 region has 17 residues. The V segment lost 3 bases and the J segment 7 bases; nucleotides outside the gene matches: 10. Per the germline V gene, CDR1 is SGHRS and CDR2 is YFSETQ. This CDR3 is CASSSLGLAGFGGELFF. DNA for the CDR3: TGCGCCAGCAGCTCTTTAGGACTAGCGGGATTTGGCGGGGAGCTGTTTTTT. The full variable domain, rest sourced from reference TRBV5-1 and TRBJ2-2, is KAGVTQTPRYLIKTRGQQVTLSCSPISGHRSVSWYQQTPGQGLQFLFEYFSETQRNKGNFPGRFSGRQFSNSRSEMNVSTLELGDSALYLCASSSLGLAGFGGELFFGEGSRLTVL.

This clonotype was seen at least ten times. V usage is TRBV7-9 and J usage is TRBJ2-5; the D is unclear. There are 14 residues in the CDR3. V was shortened by 5 bases and J by 2 bases, with 12 bases between the two germline ends. Germline V gene lookup returns CDR1 SEHNR and CDR2 FQNEAQ (reference sequence). CDR3 protein: CASSPGSYQETQYF. The CDR3 DNA reads TGTGCCAGCAGCCCCGGGTCATATCAAGAGACCCAGTACTTC.

In its sample, this clonotype was seen many times. This chain uses TRBV20-1 with TRBJ2-1, with a tentative D call TRBD2 (6 bases). Trimming cost V 5 bases and J 9 bases, with 14 bases left between them. The CDR3 sequence is 12 residues long. CDR1 and CDR2 from the germline V gene are DFQATT and SNEGSKA (reference sequence). The DNA for the CDR3 is TGCAGTGCTGGAGCGGGTCCGGCTGAGCAGTTCTTC. As protein: CSAGAGPAEQFF.

This clonotype appeared a few times. The chain joins TRBV6-6 to TRBJ1-6, with 10 bases identical to TRBD1. V lost 6 bases to trimming and J lost 5 bases; unmatched junction nucleotides: 13. The CDR3 spans 18 residues. In germline, CDR1 is MNHNY, CDR2 SVGAGI (reference sequence). DNA for the CDR3: TGTGCCAGCAGGCCCGGGACAGGGGCTAATATTAATAATTCACCCCTCCACTTT. Its protein product is CASRPGTGANINNSPLHF.

The chain links TRBV20-1 to TRBJ2-5; D is perhaps TRBD1 (6 bases). CDR3 size: 12 residues. V was trimmed by 3 bases and J by 5 bases, leaving 10 bases between them. The germline CDR1 and CDR2 sequences are DFQATT and SNEGSKA (reference sequence). The CDR3 DNA reads as TGCAGTGCTAGGGACAGTGCGGAGACCCAGTACTTC. Amino acids: CSARDSAETQYF.

In this sample, this clonotype turned up many times. The chain is built from TRBV6-1 and TRBJ2-3; 7 bases are shared with TRBD1. The CDR3 covers 16 residues. CDR1 is MNHNS, CDR2 SASEGT, per germline. After removal of 5 bases from V and 0 bases from J, the junction contained 8 bases not matched to a gene. CDR3 loop: CASSRTGDVSTDTQYF. As DNA, the CDR3 is TGTGCCAGCAGTAGAACAGGGGACGTAAGCACAGATACGCAGTATTTT.

The genes are TRBV6-6 and TRBJ2-7; D is ambiguous. Germline CDR1 MNHNY, CDR2 SVGAGI (reference sequence). V shed 6 bases and J shed 5 bases, with 17 bases lying between them. The CDR3 consists of 14 residues. DNA of the CDR3: TGTGCCAGCAGGAAGGAAGACCTCCGGGACGAGCAGTACTTC. Translation gives CASRKEDLRDEQYF.

This chain uses TRBV6-5 with TRBJ2-3; the D gene is possibly TRBD1 (5 bases). V was shortened by 6 bases and J by 9 bases, with 16 bases between the two germline ends. The V gene's germline CDR1 is MNHEY and CDR2 SVGAGI. The CDR3 loop spans 13 amino acids. In DNA, the CDR3 is TGTGCCAGCAGCCCATCGGCAAAGGGGACGCAGTATTTT. Amino acid sequence: CASSPSAKGTQYF.

The count of this clonotype is one. A much bigger clone sits one base away, suggesting this may be a read error. The chain links TRBV5-1 to TRBJ2-7, with 12 bases matching TRBD2. Germline CDR1 reads SGHRS; CDR2 reads YFSETQ. The CDR3 loop spans 15 amino acids. The DNA of the CDR3 is TGCCCCAGCAGCTTACTAGCGGGAGGATCGTACGAGCAGTACTTC. Protein product: CPSSLLAGGSYEQYF.

A few counts support this clonotype. This chain links TRBV20-1 with TRBJ1-1; the match to TRBD1 covers 8 bases. The CDR3 extends over 13 amino acids. J was trimmed by 10 bases and V by 4 bases; bases with no gene match: 11. Per germline, CDR1 DFQATT and CDR2 SNEGSKA (reference sequence). As DNA, the CDR3 is TGCAGTGCTAAGCATCTCCAGGGGGCGGGAGCTTTCTTT. It encodes CSAKHLQGAGAFF.

The V call is TRBV27, the J call TRBJ2-7; 11 nucleotides align to TRBD1. The V and J ends lost 5 bases and 5 bases, in that order; junction bases with no gene match: 5. Germline V gene data show CDR1 as MNHEY and CDR2 as SMNVEV (reference sequence). CDR3 length: 14 amino acids. The CDR3 region is CASSPWTGGHEQYF. The CDR3 coding sequence is TGTGCCAGCAGTCCATGGACAGGGGGCCACGAGCAGTACTTC.

This sequence joins TRBV27 and TRBJ1-5; the D is unclear. V was shortened by 4 bases and J by 5 bases, with 9 bases between the two germline ends. Germline V CDR1 and CDR2: MNHEY, SMNVEV (reference sequence). There are 13 residues in the CDR3. DNA of the CDR3: TGTGCCAGCAGTTCGAAAGCCGATCAGCCCCAGCATTTT. Residues: CASSSKADQPQHF.

This clonotype was seen only a few times. CDR3 in DNA: TGTGCCAGCAGCTTAAGCAGGGGGGCTAACTATGGCTACACCTTC. Its translation: CASSLSRGANYGYTF. This chain links TRBV7-9 with TRBJ1-2, with TRBD1 matching over 7 bases. V lost 2 bases, J lost 0 bases, and 3 bases stayed unmatched. Germline values: CDR1 SEHNR, CDR2 FQNEAQ (reference sequence). This CDR3 contains 15 residues.

This clonotype was counted ten times or more. CDR3 sequence reads: CATSDGDWGYTF. The CDR3 coding sequence is TGTGCCACCAGTGATGGGGATTGGGGCTACACCTTC. The chain recombines TRBV24-1 with TRBJ1-2; D unresolved. Trimming cost V 3 bases and J 8 bases, with 9 bases left between them. Germline-derived CDR1 and CDR2 are KGHDR and SFDVKD. The CDR3 extends over 12 amino acids.

The chain joins TRBV9 to TRBJ2-3, with D maybe TRBD2 (5 bases). Trimming shortened V by 3 bases and J by 4 bases, and 18 bases separated the two germline ends. The CDR3 has 16 residues. Per germline, CDR1 SGDLS and CDR2 YYNGEE. The CDR3 loop is CASSADARLNPDTQYF. CDR3 nucleotide sequence: TGTGCCAGCAGCGCGGACGCGCGACTAAACCCAGATACGCAGTATTTT.

The gene calls are TRBV11-2 and TRBJ2-2; 9 bases align to TRBD1. J lost 4 bases, V lost 1 base, and 7 bases had no gene match. The CDR3 runs to 17 residues. CDR1 and CDR2 (germline): SGHAT, FQNNGV. CDR3 nucleotide sequence: TGTGCCAGCAGCTTAGCGATGGGACAGGGAGGCACCGGGGAGCTGTTTTTT. Its protein is CASSLAMGQGGTGELFF.